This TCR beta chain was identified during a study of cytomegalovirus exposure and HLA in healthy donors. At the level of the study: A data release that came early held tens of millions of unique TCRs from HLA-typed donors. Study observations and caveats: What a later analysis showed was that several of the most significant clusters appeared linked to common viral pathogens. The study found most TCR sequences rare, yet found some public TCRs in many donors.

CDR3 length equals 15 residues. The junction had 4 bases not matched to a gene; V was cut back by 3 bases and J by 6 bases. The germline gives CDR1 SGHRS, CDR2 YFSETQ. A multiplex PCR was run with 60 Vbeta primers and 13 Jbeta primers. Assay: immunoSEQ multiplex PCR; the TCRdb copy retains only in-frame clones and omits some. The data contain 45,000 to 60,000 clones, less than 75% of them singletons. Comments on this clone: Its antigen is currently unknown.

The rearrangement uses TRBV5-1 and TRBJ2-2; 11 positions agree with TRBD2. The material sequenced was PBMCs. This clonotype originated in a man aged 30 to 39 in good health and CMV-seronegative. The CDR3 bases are TGCGCCAGCAGCTCGGTAGCGGGAGGGCCCGGGGAGCTGTTTTTT. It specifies CASSSVAGGPGELFF.